The 3 T cell receptor beta chains below were found in one sample sequenced in a study of blood T cell repertoires in COVID-19. Profiled with immunoSEQ multiplex PCR; TCRdb holds only in-frame clones, not every one. The table includes about 250,000 clones, around 89% detected once. Sample: PBMCs or T cells enriched from blood (not recorded which). Every receptor here comes from a woman between 45 and 60 years old who had recovered from COVID-19.

The chain couples TRBV2 to TRBJ1-2; 9 nucleotides agree with TRBD1. The V and J ends lost 4 bases and 5 bases, in that order; junction bases with no gene match: 2. Germline CDR1 reads SNHLY; CDR2 reads FYNNEI. The CDR3 covers 13 residues. This CDR3 is CASSAGQGYGYTF. The CDR3 bases are TGTGCCAGCAGTGCGGGACAGGGTTATGGCTACACCTTC.

This clone was seen once. The genes are TRBV18 and TRBJ1-6; D uncertain. CDR3 size: 14 residues. Per the germline V gene, CDR1 is KGHSH and CDR2 is LQKENI. V lost 1 base, J lost 8 bases, and 9 bases lay in between. As DNA, the CDR3 is TGTGCCAGCTCACCACAGGGCGGGGATTCACCCCTCCACTTT. Translation gives CASSPQGGDSPLHF.

The CDR3 loop is CAWRSLAVTDTQYF. As DNA, the CDR3 is TGTGCCTGGAGGTCACTAGCGGTGACAGATACGCAGTATTTT. The gene calls are TRBV30 and TRBJ2-3; 8 nucleotides agree with TRBD2. CDR3 length equals 14 residues. Germline CDR1 reads GTSNPN; CDR2 reads SVGIG (reference sequence). V was clipped by 3 bases and J by 3 bases; unmatched bases: 5.